This entry concerns a single TCR beta chain. Antigen specificity is unknown. Likely unrecorded immune exposures existed in these nominally healthy donors. PCR involved 60 Vbeta and 13 Jbeta primers. Produced via immunoSEQ multiplex PCR; TCRdb's table is partial and in-frame only. The data contain around 150,000 clones, approximately 85% of them seen just once; the ten biggest clones take up approximately 8.5%. This sample is drawn from a study of cytomegalovirus exposure and HLA in healthy donors. Germline-derived CDR1 and CDR2 are SGDLS and YYNGEE. This CDR3 contains 16 residues. Trimming cost V 3 bases and J 3 bases; bases outside gene matches: 6. Study results and limitations: A later analysis found common viral pathogens apparently linked to several of the most significant clusters. In a later analysis, HLA-associated beta chains showed higher expansion and lower generation probabilities than comparable chains. Among CMV-associated TCR beta chains, most appeared HLA-restricted in a later analysis.

This receptor was taken from a young man in good health and CMV-seropositive. Material: PBMCs. V gene TRBV9 combines with J gene TRBJ2-4, with 10 bases matching TRBD2. CDR3 in DNA: TGTGCCAGCAGCGAGGGACTAGCGAAGGGCAAAAACATTCAGTACTTC. Translated: CASSEGLAKGKNIQYF.